Each of the 12 T cell receptor beta chains below was sequenced from the same sample in a study of tissue T cells after allogeneic stem cell transplantation. Stated time point: mouse harvest day 7 after allogeneic transplant. Each mouse received 10^7 T-cell-depleted marrow cells plus 10^6 splenic CD5+ T cells by tail vein. Produced via immunoSEQ multiplex PCR; TCRdb's table is partial and in-frame only. The table shows about 8,300 clones, with over 40% occurring only once. The sequencing input was gut tissue. The source is a female BALB/c mouse given C57BL/6 T cells with graft-versus-host disease after an allogeneic hematopoietic cell transplant.

As regards this clone: Gene names and germline match the mouse. The read falls 1 residue short of the CDR3 end, and the missing part is taken from the germline J gene. This rearrangement joins TRBV5 to TRBJ1-3; D is unclear. Per the germline V gene, CDR1 is LGHNA and CDR2 is YNLKQL (reference sequence). Between the trimmed V and J ends, which lost 4 bases and 0 bases, there was a span of 10 bases. The CDR3 runs 15 residues. CDR3 amino acids: CASSRTGNSGNTLYF. CDR3 DNA (partial): TGTGCCAGCAGCCGGACGGGCAATTCTGGAAATACGCTCTAT.

Comment on this clone: Germline and genes here are mouse. The observed sequence ends 1 residue before the CDR3 terminus, with the missing tail filled in from the germline J gene. The rearrangement joins TRBV5 to TRBJ2-7, with D possibly TRBD1 on 6 matching bases. Trimming removed 0 bases at V and 6 bases at J, with 9 bases between. There are 13 residues in the CDR3. The germline gives CDR1 LGHNA, CDR2 YNLKQL (reference sequence). The CDR3 sequence: CASSQDQGIEQYF. The DNA read from the CDR3 is TGTGCCAGCAGCCAAGATCAGGGGATTGAACAGTAC.

On this clone itself: Mouse germline and gene names are used. The missing CDR3 end, 1 residue past where the read stops, is filled in from the germline J gene. The chain recombines TRBV13-1 with TRBJ2-7, with 11 bases identical to TRBD2. Germline trimming cut 1 base from V and 6 bases from J; bases unmatched to any gene: 3. The CDR3 runs to 14 residues. Germline V gene lookup returns CDR1 NSHNY and CDR2 SYGAGN. CDR3 protein: CASSDTGGALEQYF. The sequenced CDR3 bases are TGTGCCAGCAGTGATACTGGGGGGGCGCTTGAACAGTAC.

Note on this clone: The gene symbols are mouse symbols. The CDR3 is cut off 1 residue early in the read; its end comes from the germline J gene. The V call is TRBV26, the J call TRBJ2-4; maybe TRBD1 (6 bases). The V end was cut by 3 bases, the J end by 2 bases, with 9 bases between. This CDR3 comprises 14 residues. Germline V gives CDR1 KGHPV, CDR2 FQNQEV (reference sequence). CDR3 sequence reads: CASSLGTIQNTLYF. CDR3 DNA, as far as it was read: TGTGCCAGCAGTCTAGGGACAATTCAAAACACCTTGTAC.

As for this clone: Genes here carry mouse names. The read gets to within 1 residue of the CDR3 end, and the germline J gene fills in the rest. The chain recombines TRBV15 with TRBJ2-7; D possibly matches TRBD1 or TRBD2 (5 bases each). Germline values: CDR1 SGHND, CDR2 FRSKSL. Trimming shortened V by 0 bases and J by 1 base, and 7 bases separated the two germline ends. The CDR3 totals 14 residues. CDR3 residues: CASSLAGASYEQYF. Incomplete CDR3 DNA: TGTGCCAGCAGTTTAGCAGGGGCGTCCTATGAACAGTAC.

The sample holds a few counts of this clone. Mouse germline and gene names are used. The read halts 1 residue ahead of the CDR3 end, with the missing end drawn from the germline J gene. The chain is built from TRBV16 and TRBJ2-5, with 8 bases matching TRBD1. V was clipped by 4 bases and J by 3 bases; unmatched bases: 0. The CDR3 consists of 13 residues. Germline assignment: CDR1 SGHSA and CDR2 FRNQAP. The CDR3 loop reads CASSYRGQDTQYF. The sequenced CDR3 bases are TGTGCAAGCAGCTACAGGGGGCAAGACACCCAGTAC. Full variable domain (remainder filled in from reference TRBV16 and TRBJ2-5): NAGVIQTPRHKVTGKGQEATLWCEPISGHSAVFWYRQTIVQGLEFLTYFRNQAPIDDSGMPKERFSAQMPNQSHSTLKIQSTQPQDSAVYLCASSYRGQDTQYFGPGTRLLVL.

This clone was recorded a few times. These gene names are mouse names. The read stops 1 residue short of the end of the CDR3; the missing end is completed from the germline J gene. This sequence joins TRBV26 and TRBJ2-5, with TRBD2 as a possible D gene (6 bases). CDR1 and CDR2 (germline): KGHPV, FQNQEV (reference sequence). The CDR3 covers 14 residues. V shed 4 bases and J shed 0 bases, with 8 bases lying between them. The covered CDR3 bases are TGTGCCAGCAGTCCACTGGGAAACCAAGACACCCAGTAC. Translation gives CASSPLGNQDTQY. The entire CDR3 protein reads CASSPLGNQDTQYF.

Points on this clone: Each gene name is a mouse one. From the germline J gene comes the end of the CDR3, since the read stops 1 residue before it. V usage is TRBV4 and J usage is TRBJ2-2, with D hard to call. Between the trimmed V and J ends, which lost 5 bases and 1 base, there was a span of 5 bases. The CDR3 runs 13 residues. From germline, CDR1 is LGHDT and CDR2 YNNKQL (reference sequence). The CDR3 loop reads CASSPGNTGQLYF. CDR3 DNA, as far as it was read: TGTGCCAGCAGCCCAGGAAACACCGGGCAGCTCTAC.

In its sample, this clone was seen a few times. Gene names denote mouse genes. The observed sequence ends 1 residue before the CDR3 terminus, with the missing tail filled in from the germline J gene. The chain uses TRBV5 and TRBJ2-5; 11 bases fit TRBD2. This CDR3 is built from 15 residues. Trimming took 0 bases from V and 6 from J; bases not matched to a gene: 2. Germline CDR1 is LGHNA and CDR2 is YNLKQL (reference sequence). The CDR3 sequence is CASSQEDWGDDTQYF. The part of the CDR3 DNA that was read is TGTGCCAGCAGCCAAGAGGACTGGGGGGATGACACCCAGTAC.

A note on this clone: Gene names and germline refer to mouse. The covered CDR3 bases are TGTGCCAGCAGTCCCCCGAGACAGGTTTCCAACGAAAGATTATTT. Translating it yields CASSPPRQVSNERLF. From start to end, the CDR3 is CASSPPRQVSNERLFF. The chain couples TRBV26 to TRBJ1-4; D may be TRBD1 (6 bases). The read ends 1 residue shy of where the CDR3 ends; the end is completed using the germline J gene. From germline, CDR1 is KGHPV and CDR2 FQNQEV (reference sequence). The V end was cut by 4 bases, the J end by 0 bases, with 12 bases between. The CDR3 has 16 residues. Combining the CDR3 with reference TRBV26 and TRBJ1-4 gives the whole variable domain NSKVIQTPRYLVKGQGQKAKMRCIPEKGHPVVFWYQQNKNNEFKFLINFQNQEVLQQIDMTEKRFSAECPSNSPCSLEIQSSEAGDSALYLCASSPPRQVSNERLFFGHGTKLSVL.

Details on this clone: Here the gene names and germline are mouse. The read terminates 1 residue before the CDR3 end, so the remaining end is supplied by the germline J gene. The gene calls are TRBV5 and TRBJ2-5; 12 bases fit TRBD1. The V gene's germline CDR1 is LGHNA and CDR2 YNLKQL (reference sequence). This CDR3 has 15 residues. V lost 0 bases and J lost 8; bases outside the gene matches: 3. The CDR3 spells CASSQEGQGAGTQYF. CDR3 bases read: TGTGCCAGCAGCCAAGAGGGACAGGGGGCTGGCACCCAGTAC.

As to this clone: Gene names follow the mouse nomenclature. The missing CDR3 end, 1 residue past where the read stops, is filled in from the germline J gene. This chain links TRBV31 with TRBJ2-1, with 8 bases aligning to TRBD1. J was trimmed by 3 bases and V by 4 bases; bases with no gene match: 2. The CDR3 is 13 amino acids. Germline values: CDR1 GKSSPN, CDR2 SITVG. The CDR3 reads CAWKTGGYAEQFF. Partial CDR3 DNA: TGTGCCTGGAAAACAGGGGGCTATGCTGAGCAGTTC.